This entry describes one T cell receptor (beta chain). This clonotype was observed at least ten times. It lacks a known antigen. Base qualities are not at hand, and no much larger clone is one base apart. cDNA was synthesized by template-switch 5'RACE using a primer carrying a 10-nucleotide random unique molecular identifier by which each TCR transcript was tagged. Over 190 million TCR-beta sequences, covering 15-18 subjects, were produced in each sequencing run. The RNeasy kit was used to extract total RNA. Using the KAPA Real-time Library Amplification kit, TCR-beta VDJ regions were amplified with primers for the TCR constant region and the 5'RACE anchor. A first PCR added sample indexes and Illumina adaptors, and a second PCR then raised library yield. After Ampure bead purification, the TCR product of roughly 650 bp was size-selected on a 2% E-gel SizeSelection system. Library quality was checked on a Bioanalyzer, concentration was measured with Qubit, and libraries were quantified with the Kapa Library Quantification kit before pooling. An Illumina HiSeq 2500 sequenced the libraries paired-end 2 x 150 bp. To increase sequence diversity, roughly 23-30% phiX was spiked into each library pool. The paper's processing steps were these. Quality-filtered reads were processed with the UMI-based MiGEC pipeline, and over 85% of raw TCR sequences were removed by the MiGEC pipeline during error correction. IMGT germline references were used for alignment of VDJ genes, and clonotypes were defined by a unique CDR3 amino acid sequence together with V-J genes. VDJtools evaluated clonal expansion, Shannon diversity and CDR3 relatedness (CalcPairwiseDistances, ClusterSamples); CLCbio workbench built phylogenetic trees. Using coefficient-of-variation modelling across technical triplicates, the study counted a clone as expanded if it had at least 8 unique UMIs. Using fastp at Q25 and MiXCR, TCRdb reprocessed the public reads and kept productive beta chains. Identical CDR3 protein sequences are pooled into one entry, listed with their most common genes and DNA. The V and J calls shown here were made by TCRdb, not taken from the authors' results. The sample table lists 75,000 to 95,000 distinct CDR3 sequences, approximately 17% of them with a count of one. The biggest ten clones account for over 15% of the sample.

The V end loses 6 bases and the J end loses 3 bases, and a stretch of 9 bases separates them. For CDR1 and CDR2, the germline V gene lists SQVTM and ANQGSEA. Measured from the cysteine to the phenylalanine, the CDR3 is 12 residues long. The retained sequence is limited to the CDR3, 36 bases, with the frame set at the first base. The sample comes from a study of neurological immune-mediated disorders (dated by TCRdb to the late 2010s). In the study overall: Peripheral blood TCR-beta repertoires from patients with HTLV-I-associated myelopathy (HAM/TSP), patients with multiple sclerosis, and healthy controls were compared in the study using UMI-based sequencing. Alongside PBMC samples, the set of some 100 TCR-beta libraries contained longitudinal samples, technical triplicates, and paired CD4+ and CD8+ T-cell subsets that had been sorted. The cohort was made up of approximately 65 subjects, consisting of roughly 14 HAM/TSP patients, roughly 35 multiple sclerosis patients and around 20 healthy controls.

Healthy controls were blood bank volunteers in Maryland, USA. Unsorted PBMC libraries were generated from 2 million PBMCs stored in RNAlater at -80 °C until RNA extraction. Peripheral blood was subjected to Ficoll-Hypaque density gradient centrifugation to isolate PBMCs, which were then cryopreserved in liquid nitrogen. What the study reported, not specific to this receptor: Expanded clones from different subjects shared no identical CDR3 amino acid sequences, which suggests that TCR-beta repertoires were private in all groups. The highest TCR clonal expansion was observed in HAM/TSP patients, whereas the lowest was observed in MS patients, even when compared with healthy controls.

Rearrangement joined TRBV29-1 to TRBJ1-5; TRBD1 could be the D gene, as 5 bases match. The sequence came from a woman aged 40 to 55 in good health. Sequenced sample: PBMCs. The CDR3 in this case is CSVRDFNQPQHF. In nucleotide form, the sequence is TGCAGCGTGAGGGACTTCAATCAGCCCCAGCATTTT.